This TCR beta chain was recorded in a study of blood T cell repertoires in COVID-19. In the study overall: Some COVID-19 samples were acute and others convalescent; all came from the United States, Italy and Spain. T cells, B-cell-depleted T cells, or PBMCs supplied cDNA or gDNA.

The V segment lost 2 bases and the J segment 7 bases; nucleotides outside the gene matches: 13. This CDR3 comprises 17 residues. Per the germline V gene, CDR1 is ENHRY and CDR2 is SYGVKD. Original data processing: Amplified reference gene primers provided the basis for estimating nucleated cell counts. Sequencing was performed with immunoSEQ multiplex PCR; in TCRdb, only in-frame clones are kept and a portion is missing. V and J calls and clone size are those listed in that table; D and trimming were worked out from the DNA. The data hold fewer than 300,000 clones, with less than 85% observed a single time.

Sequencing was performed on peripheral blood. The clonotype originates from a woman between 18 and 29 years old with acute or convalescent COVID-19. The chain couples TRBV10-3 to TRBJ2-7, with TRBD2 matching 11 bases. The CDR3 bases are TGTGCCATCAGTGAGATAAGACTAGCGGGACGGGGAAGGGAGCAGTACTTC. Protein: CAISEIRLAGRGREQYF.